This T cell receptor (beta chain) came from a study of cytomegalovirus exposure and HLA in healthy donors. Study findings and constraints: Among TCR beta chains, those listed as cytomegalovirus-associated numbered under 200. Many donors carried some public TCRs, although rarity characterized most TCR sequences.

Comment on this clone: Its antigen is not identified.

Per germline, CDR1 SGHNT and CDR2 YYREEE (reference sequence). Trimming removed 0 bases from V and 5 bases from J, with 11 bases in between. The CDR3 sequence is 14 residues long. It was the roughly 120-subject validation cohort, separate from the approximately 670-subject first cohort, to which the donors belonged. Here immunoSEQ multiplex PCR was the method, and the copy in TCRdb shows in-frame clones only, minus some. Of 190,000 or so clones in the sample, approximately 83% are singletons; the top ten hold around 2.8%. This receptor was taken from a woman aged 18 to 35 in good health and CMV-seropositive. The chain couples TRBV5-4 to TRBJ2-5, with a weak D call TRBD1 (6 bases). The source material was PBMCs. CDR3 region: CASSLVGGEETQYF. CDR3 bases: TGTGCCAGCAGCTTGGTAGGGGGTGAGGAGACCCAGTACTTC.